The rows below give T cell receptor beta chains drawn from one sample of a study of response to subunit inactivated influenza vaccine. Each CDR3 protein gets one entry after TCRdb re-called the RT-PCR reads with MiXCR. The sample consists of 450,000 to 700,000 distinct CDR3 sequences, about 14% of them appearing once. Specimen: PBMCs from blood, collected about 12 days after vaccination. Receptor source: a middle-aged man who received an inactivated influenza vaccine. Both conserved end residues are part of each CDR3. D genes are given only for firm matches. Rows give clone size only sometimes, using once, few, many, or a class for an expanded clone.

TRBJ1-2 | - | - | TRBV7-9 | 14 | CASSLAAGEAGYTF | TGTGCCAGCAGCTTAGCGGCAGGGGAGGCTGGCTACACCTTC
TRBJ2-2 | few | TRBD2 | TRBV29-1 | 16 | CSVSARTSGSTGELFF | TGCAGCGTTAGTGCTCGGACTAGCGGGTCCACCGGGGAGCTGTTTTTT
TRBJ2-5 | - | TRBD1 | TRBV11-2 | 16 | CASSLDLDRGRLAQYF | TGTGCCAGCAGCTTAGACCTGGACAGGGGGCGCTTGGCCCAGTACTTC
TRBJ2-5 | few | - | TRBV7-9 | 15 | CASSPQTGRGETQYF | TGTGCCAGCAGCCCCCAGACGGGGAGAGGAGAGACCCAGTACTTC
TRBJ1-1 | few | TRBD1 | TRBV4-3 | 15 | CASSQDLQGRTEAFF | TGCGCCAGCAGCCAAGACTTACAGGGGCGGACTGAAGCTTTCTTT
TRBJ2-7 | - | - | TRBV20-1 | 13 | CSARVAESYEQYF | TGCAGTGCTAGAGTGGCGGAGTCCTACGAGCAGTACTTC
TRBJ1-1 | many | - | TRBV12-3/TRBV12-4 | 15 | CASSSFGGPNTEAFF | TGTGCCAGCAGTTCCTTCGGGGGCCCGAACACTGAAGCTTTCTTT
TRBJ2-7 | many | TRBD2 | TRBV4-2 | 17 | CASSQDRGGGGHYEQYF | TGTGCCAGCAGCCAAGATCGGGGGGGAGGTGGGCATTACGAGCAGTACTTC
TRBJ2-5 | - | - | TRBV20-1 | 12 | CSGMGNQETQYF | TGCAGCGGCATGGGGAATCAAGAGACCCAGTACTTC
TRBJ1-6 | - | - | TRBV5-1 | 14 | CASSEGRFNSPLHF | TGCGCCAGCAGCGAGGGACGGTTTAATTCACCCCTCCACTTT
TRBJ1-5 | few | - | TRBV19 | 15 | CASSKMAGVHQPQHF | TGTGCCAGTAGTAAAATGGCAGGGGTCCATCAGCCCCAGCATTTT
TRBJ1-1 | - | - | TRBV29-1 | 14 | CSVEWQAMNTEAFF | TGCAGCGTTGAATGGCAGGCCATGAACACTGAAGCTTTCTTT
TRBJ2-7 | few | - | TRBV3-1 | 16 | CASSQEVRLTVDEQYF | TGTGCCAGCAGCCAAGAAGTCAGACTGACAGTCGACGAGCAGTACTTC
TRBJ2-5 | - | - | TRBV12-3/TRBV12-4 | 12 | CASSSNLGTQYF | TGTGCCAGCAGTTCCAACTTAGGGACCCAGTACTTC
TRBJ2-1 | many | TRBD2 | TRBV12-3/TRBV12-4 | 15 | CASRPTSGDHNEQFF | TGTGCCAGCAGACCTACTAGCGGGGACCACAATGAGCAGTTCTTC
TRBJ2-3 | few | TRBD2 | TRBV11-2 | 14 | CASSPGLVTDTQYF | TGTGCCAGCAGCCCCGGACTAGTCACAGATACGCAGTATTTT
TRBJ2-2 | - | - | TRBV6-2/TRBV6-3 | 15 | CASSPSHGSHGELFF | TGTGCCAGCAGTCCATCTCATGGTTCTCACGGGGAGCTGTTTTTT
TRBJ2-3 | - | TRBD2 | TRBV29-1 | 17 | CSVDAGLGALTTDTQYF | TGCAGCGTTGATGCTGGACTAGGAGCCCTTACCACAGATACGCAGTATTTT
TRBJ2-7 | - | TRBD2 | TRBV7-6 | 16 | CASSPKTSGGAGEQYF | TGTGCCAGCAGCCCGAAGACTAGCGGGGGGGCCGGCGAGCAGTACTTC
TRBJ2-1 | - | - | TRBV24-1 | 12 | CATSDSAREQFF | TGTGCCACCAGTGATTCGGCCAGGGAGCAGTTCTTC
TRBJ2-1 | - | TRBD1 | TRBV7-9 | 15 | CACRRDRVLYNEQFF | TGTGCCTGTAGACGAGACAGGGTGCTCTACAATGAGCAGTTCTTC
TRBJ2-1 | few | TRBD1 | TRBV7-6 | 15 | CASSDQGAFGNEQFF | TGTGCCAGCAGCGACCAGGGGGCGTTCGGGAATGAGCAGTTCTTC
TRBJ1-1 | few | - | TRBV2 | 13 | CASSEIGDTEAFF | TGTGCCAGCAGTGAAATCGGAGACACTGAAGCTTTCTTT
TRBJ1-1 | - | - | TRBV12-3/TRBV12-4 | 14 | CASRRQGADTEAFF | TGTGCCAGCAGACGCCAGGGAGCGGACACTGAAGCTTTCTTT
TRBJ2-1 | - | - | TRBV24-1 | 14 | CATSPQGWNNEQFF | TGTGCCACCTCTCCTCAGGGTTGGAACAATGAGCAGTTCTTC
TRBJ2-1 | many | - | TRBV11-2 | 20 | CASSLGFDRRPITSYNEQFF | TGTGCCAGCAGCTTAGGTTTTGACAGACGTCCAATAACCTCCTACAATGAGCAGTTCTTC
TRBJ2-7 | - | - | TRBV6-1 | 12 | CASTQDGDEQYF | TGTGCCAGCACCCAGGACGGGGACGAGCAGTACTTC
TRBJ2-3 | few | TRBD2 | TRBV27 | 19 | CASSLVGLAGGIPSDTQYF | TGTGCCAGCAGTTTAGTAGGTCTAGCGGGAGGGATCCCCTCAGATACGCAGTATTTT
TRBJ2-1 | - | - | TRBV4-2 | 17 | CASSQDGGAGVYNEQFF | TGTGCCAGCAGCCAAGACGGTGGGGCAGGGGTCTACAATGAGCAGTTCTTC
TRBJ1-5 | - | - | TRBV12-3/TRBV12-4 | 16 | CASSLAGAYSNQPQHF | TGTGCCAGCAGTTTGGCGGGGGCTTATAGCAATCAGCCCCAGCATTTT
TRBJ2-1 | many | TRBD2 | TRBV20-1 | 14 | CSAYRTRSNNEQFF | TGCAGTGCCTATAGGACTAGATCGAACAATGAGCAGTTCTTC